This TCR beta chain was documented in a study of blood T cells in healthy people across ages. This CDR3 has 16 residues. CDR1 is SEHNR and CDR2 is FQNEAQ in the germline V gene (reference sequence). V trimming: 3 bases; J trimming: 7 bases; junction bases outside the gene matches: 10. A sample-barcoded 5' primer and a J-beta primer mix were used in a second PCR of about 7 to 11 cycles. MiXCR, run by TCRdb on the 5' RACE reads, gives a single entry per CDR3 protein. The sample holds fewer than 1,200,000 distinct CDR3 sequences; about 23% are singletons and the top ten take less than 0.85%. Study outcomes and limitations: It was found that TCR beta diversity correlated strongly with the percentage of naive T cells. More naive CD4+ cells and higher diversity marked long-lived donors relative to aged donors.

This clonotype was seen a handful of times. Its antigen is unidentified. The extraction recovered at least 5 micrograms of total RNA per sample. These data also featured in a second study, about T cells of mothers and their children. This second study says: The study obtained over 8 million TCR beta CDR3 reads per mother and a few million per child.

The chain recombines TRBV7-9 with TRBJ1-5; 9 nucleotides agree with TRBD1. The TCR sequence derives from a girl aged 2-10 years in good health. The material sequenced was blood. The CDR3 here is CASSLGGQGSMQPQHF. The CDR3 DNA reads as TGTGCCAGCAGCTTGGGCGGACAGGGGTCAATGCAGCCCCAGCATTTT.